Here is one TCR beta chain with its context. Original handling: Cell counts per sample came from amplifying reference gene primers. Method: immunoSEQ multiplex PCR; TCRdb's copy keeps in-frame clones and lacks some. V and J calls and clone size come straight from that table; D and trimming were deduced from the DNA. The data contain just over 200,000 clones, over 60% of them singletons. The data originate from a study of blood T cell repertoires in COVID-19. Study-level information: Samples taken during acute and convalescent COVID-19 were collected in the United States, Italy and Spain. PBMCs, B-cell-depleted T cells, or T cells provided the cDNA or gDNA that made up the material.

Germline V gene data show CDR1 as SNHLY and CDR2 as FYNNEI. CDR3 length: 15 residues. The trim removed 7 bases at V and 9 bases at J, leaving 15 bases unmatched. Sample: peripheral blood. The J gene is TRBJ2-7, the V gene TRBV2, with 10 positions matching TRBD1. This clonotype originated in a woman aged 65 to 85 with acute or convalescent COVID-19. For the CDR3, the DNA is TGTGCCAGCACCTTGGAGACAGGGGGCTACCTCGGGCAGTACTTC. This codes for CASTLETGGYLGQYF. Supplemented by reference TRBV2 and TRBJ2-7, the full variable domain reads EPEVTQTPSHQVTQMGQEVILRCVPISNHLYFYWYRQILGQKVEFLVSFYNNEISEKSEIFDDQFSVERPDGSNFTLKIRSTKLEDSAMYFCASTLETGGYLGQYFGPGTRLTVT.